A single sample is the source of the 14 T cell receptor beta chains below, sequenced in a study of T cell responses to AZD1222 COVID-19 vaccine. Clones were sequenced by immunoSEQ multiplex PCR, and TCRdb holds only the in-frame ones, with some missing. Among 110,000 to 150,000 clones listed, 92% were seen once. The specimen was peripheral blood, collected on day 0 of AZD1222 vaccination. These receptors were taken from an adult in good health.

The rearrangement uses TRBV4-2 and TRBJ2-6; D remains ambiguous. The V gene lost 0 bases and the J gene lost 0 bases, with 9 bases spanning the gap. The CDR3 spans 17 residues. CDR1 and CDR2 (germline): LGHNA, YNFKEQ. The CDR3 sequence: CASSQDRVSSGANVLTF. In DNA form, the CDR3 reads TGTGCCAGCAGCCAAGATAGGGTCAGCTCTGGGGCCAACGTCCTGACTTTC.

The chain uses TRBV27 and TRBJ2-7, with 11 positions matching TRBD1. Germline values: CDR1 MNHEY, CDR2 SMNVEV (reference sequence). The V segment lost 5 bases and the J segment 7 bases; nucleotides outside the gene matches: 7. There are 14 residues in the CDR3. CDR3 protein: CASSHGQGAGEQYF. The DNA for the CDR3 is TGTGCCAGCAGTCACGGACAGGGGGCGGGGGAGCAGTACTTC.

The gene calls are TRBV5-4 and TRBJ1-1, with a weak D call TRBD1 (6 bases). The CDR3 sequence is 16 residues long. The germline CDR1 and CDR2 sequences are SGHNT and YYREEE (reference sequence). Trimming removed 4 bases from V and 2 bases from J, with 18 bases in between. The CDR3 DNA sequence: TGTGCCAGCAGCCCGCCTGGGGCAGGGGTCAACACTGAAGCTTTCTTT. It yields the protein CASSPPGAGVNTEAFF.

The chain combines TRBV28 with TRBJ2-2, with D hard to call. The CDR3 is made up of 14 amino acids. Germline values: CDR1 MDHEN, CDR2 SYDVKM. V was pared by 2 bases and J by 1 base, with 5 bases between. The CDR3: CASSLPGNTGELFF. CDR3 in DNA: TGTGCCAGCAGTTTACCTGGGAACACCGGGGAGCTGTTTTTT.

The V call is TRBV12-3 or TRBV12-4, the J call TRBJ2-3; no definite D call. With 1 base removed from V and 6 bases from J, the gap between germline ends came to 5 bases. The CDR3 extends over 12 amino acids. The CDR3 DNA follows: TGTGCCAGCAGTTTAGTTCCCGATACGCAGTATTTT. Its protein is CASSLVPDTQYF.

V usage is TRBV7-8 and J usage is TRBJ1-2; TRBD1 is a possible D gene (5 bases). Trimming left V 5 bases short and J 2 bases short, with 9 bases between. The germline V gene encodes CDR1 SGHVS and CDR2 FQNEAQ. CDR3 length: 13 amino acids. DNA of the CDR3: TGTGCCAGCAGCCCAGGGTGGAACTATGGCTACACCTTC. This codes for CASSPGWNYGYTF.

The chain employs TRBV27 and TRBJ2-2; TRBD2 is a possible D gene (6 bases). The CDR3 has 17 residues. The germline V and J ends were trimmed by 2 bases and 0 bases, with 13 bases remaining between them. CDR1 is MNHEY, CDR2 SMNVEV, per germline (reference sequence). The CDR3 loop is CASSLREAAANTGELFF. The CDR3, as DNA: TGTGCCAGCAGTTTAAGGGAGGCAGCCGCGAACACCGGGGAGCTGTTTTTT.

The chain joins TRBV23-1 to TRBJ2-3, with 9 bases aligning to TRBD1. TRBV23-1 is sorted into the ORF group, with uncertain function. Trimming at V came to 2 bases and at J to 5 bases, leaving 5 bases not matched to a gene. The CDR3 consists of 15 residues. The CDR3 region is CASSQRDRVIDTQYF. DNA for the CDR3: TGCGCCAGCAGTCAAAGGGACAGGGTAATAGATACGCAGTATTTT.

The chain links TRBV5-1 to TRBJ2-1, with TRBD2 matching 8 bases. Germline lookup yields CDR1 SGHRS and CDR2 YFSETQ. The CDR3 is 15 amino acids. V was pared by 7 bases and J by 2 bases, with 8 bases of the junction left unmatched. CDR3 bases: TGCGCCAGCGGACCGGGAGGGGCTACCTACAATGAGCAGTTCTTC. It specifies CASGPGGATYNEQFF.

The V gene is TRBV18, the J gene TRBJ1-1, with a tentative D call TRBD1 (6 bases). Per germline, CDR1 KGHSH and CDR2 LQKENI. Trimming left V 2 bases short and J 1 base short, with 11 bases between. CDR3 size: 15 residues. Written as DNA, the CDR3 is TGTGCCAGCTCACCAAAGACAGGTCAGAACACTGAAGCTTTCTTT. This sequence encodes CASSPKTGQNTEAFF. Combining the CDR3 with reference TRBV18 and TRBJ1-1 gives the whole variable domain NAGVMQNPRHLVRRRGQEARLRCSPMKGHSHVYWYRQLPEEGLKFMVYLQKENIIDESGMPKERFSAEFPKEGPSILRIQQVVRGDSAAYFCASSPKTGQNTEAFFGQGTRLTVV.

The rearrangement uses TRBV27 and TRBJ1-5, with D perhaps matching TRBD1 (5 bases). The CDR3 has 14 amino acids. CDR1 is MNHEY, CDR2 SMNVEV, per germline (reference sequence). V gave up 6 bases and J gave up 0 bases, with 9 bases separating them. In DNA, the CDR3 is TGTGCCAGCAGCCCACAGGTTAGCAATCAGCCCCAGCATTTT. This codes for CASSPQVSNQPQHF.

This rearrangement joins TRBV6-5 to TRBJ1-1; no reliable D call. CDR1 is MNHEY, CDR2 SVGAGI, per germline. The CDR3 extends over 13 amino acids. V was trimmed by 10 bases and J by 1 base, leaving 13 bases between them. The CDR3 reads CATRGSTNTEAFF. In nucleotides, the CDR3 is TGTGCCACGCGCGGGTCGACGAACACTGAAGCTTTCTTT.

CDR3 in DNA: TGTGCCAGCAGCTGGAACAGGGGGAACACTGAAGCTTTCTTT. Its protein product is CASSWNRGNTEAFF. The chain carries TRBV5-5 and TRBJ1-1, with 7 bases fitting TRBD1. The J segment lost 1 base and the V segment lost 3 bases, leaving 3 bases of the junction unmatched. Germline V lookup: CDR1 SGHKS, CDR2 YYEKEE (reference sequence). The CDR3 extends over 14 amino acids.

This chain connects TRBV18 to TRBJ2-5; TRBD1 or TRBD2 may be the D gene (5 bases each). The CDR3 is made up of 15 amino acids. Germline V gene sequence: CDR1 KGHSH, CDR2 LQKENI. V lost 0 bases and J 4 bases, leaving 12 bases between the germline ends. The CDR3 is CASSPPGGEGETQYF. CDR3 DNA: TGTGCCAGCTCACCACCTGGGGGAGAAGGAGAGACCCAGTACTTC.